This paragraph reports one TCR beta chain. Its antigen is not identified. The CDR3 runs to 18 residues. This sample stems from a study of CXCR3-negative and CXCR3-positive naive CD8 T cells. Study findings and constraints: The naive subsets expressed comparable surface CD5, and the authors inferred TCR strength from TRB CDR3 properties. Diversity was high in both naive subsets and much lower in memory cells. When CXCR3-positive naive cells were set against CXCR3-negative naive cells, the former had more hydrophobic TRB CDR3s.

cDNA libraries for TRB were generated by 5' RACE incorporating UMI labels. Following a re-call of the 5' RACE reads, TCRdb has one entry per CDR3 protein and lacks DNA. The listing records approximately 88,000 distinct CDR3 sequences. Definition of naive CD8+ T cells rested on a CD45RO-CCR7+CD27+CD95- profile. The sample consisted of naive CXCR3- CD8+ T cells from blood. Subset given: CD45RO-CCR7+CD27+CD95- naive CD8+ T cells lacking CXCR3 (TNR3-). The J gene is TRBJ1-4, the V gene TRBV21-1; the TCRdb D gene call, TRBD1, has no DNA to confirm it. TRBV21-1 has pseudogene status. This receptor was obtained from a human donor in good health. Some clones in this sample may be carry-over from other donors' samples. The CDR3 here is CASSKRRDRGATNEKLFF.